Each of the 18 T cell receptor beta chains below was sequenced from the same sample in a study of graft-versus-host responses after intestinal transplantation. Lymphocytes from graft epithelium and lamina propria were isolated. This table comes from immunoSEQ multiplex PCR, and its TCRdb copy is limited to in-frame clones, with some not included. The data hold 13,000 to 15,000 clones, with roughly 69% observed a single time. The specimen was ileum tissue, collected 650 to 700 days after intestinal transplantation. The receptor source for this set is a human patient who received an intestinal transplant, so some T cells may come from the graft donor.

In its sample, this clone was seen once. The CDR3 loop is CASSLALAGGADTQYF. CDR3 bases: TGTGCCAGCAGCTTAGCGTTAGCGGGGGGCGCAGATACGCAGTATTTT. This chain connects TRBV7-2 to TRBJ2-3, with TRBD2 identical over 10 bases. Germline lookup yields CDR1 SGHTA and CDR2 FQGNSA. Trimming took 0 bases from V and 4 from J; bases not matched to a gene: 4. The CDR3 has 16 residues.

This clone was seen only a few times. The chain employs TRBV2 and TRBJ2-3; D perhaps matches TRBD2 (5 bases). Germline V gene data show CDR1 as SNHLY and CDR2 as FYNNEI. This CDR3 spans 13 amino acids. The ends were cut back, 7 bases at V and 2 bases at J, with 10 bases in the middle. CDR3 protein: CASIQRITDTQYF. The DNA for the CDR3 is TGTGCCAGCATACAGCGGATCACAGATACGCAGTATTTT.

This clone was observed a handful of times. This chain uses TRBV30 with TRBJ2-3, with 8 bases that match TRBD1. This CDR3 has 11 residues. Germline loops: CDR1 GTSNPN, CDR2 SVGIG (reference sequence). The V segment lost 5 bases and the J segment 6 bases; nucleotides outside the gene matches: 1. CDR3 amino acids: CAWGQGDTQYF. As DNA, the CDR3 is TGTGCCTGGGGACAGGGTGATACGCAGTATTTT.

The V call is TRBV5-1, the J call TRBJ2-7; 9 nucleotides match TRBD1. V lost 1 base, J lost 7 bases, and 9 bases stayed unmatched. Per the germline V gene, CDR1 is SGHRS and CDR2 is YFSETQ. This CDR3 region has 15 residues. CDR3 coding DNA: TGCGCCAGCAGCTTGTACGGGACAGGGCTCCAAGAGCAGTACTTC. Translated: CASSLYGTGLQEQYF. The whole variable domain, remainder taken from reference TRBV5-1 and TRBJ2-7, is KAGVTQTPRYLIKTRGQQVTLSCSPISGHRSVSWYQQTPGQGLQFLFEYFSETQRNKGNFPGRFSGRQFSNSRSEMNVSTLELGDSALYLCASSLYGTGLQEQYFGPGTRLTVT.

This clone has a handful of counts. The gene calls are TRBV7-2 and TRBJ1-2, with 7 bases fitting TRBD1. This CDR3 has 12 amino acids. In germline, CDR1 is SGHTA, CDR2 FQGNSA. With 5 bases clipped from V and 7 bases from J, the junction kept 4 bases outside the gene matches. The CDR3 here is CASSPRTGGYTF. The CDR3, as DNA: TGTGCCAGCAGCCCCAGGACAGGTGGCTACACCTTC.

This clone ranks as medium-sized (0.01 to 0.1%). This chain links TRBV11-3 with TRBJ1-2; 7 nucleotides line up with TRBD1. CDR3 length: 15 residues. Germline CDR1 reads SGHNT; CDR2 reads YENEEA. The V gene end was trimmed by 0 bases and the J gene end by 7 bases; junction bases not matched to a gene: 8. In DNA, the CDR3 is TGTGCCAGCAGCTTAGAAGGAGCACAGGGGTCTGGCTACACCTTC. Its protein product is CASSLEGAQGSGYTF. Using reference TRBV11-3 and TRBJ1-2 for the parts outside the CDR3, the full variable domain is EAGVVQSPRYKIIEKKQPVAFWCNPISGHNTLYWYLQNLGQGPELLIRYENEEAVDDSQLPKDRFSAERLKGVDSTLKIQPAELGDSAVYLCASSLEGAQGSGYTFGSGTRLTVV.

In this sample, this clone turned up a few times. Other DNA sequences within the sample encode an identical CDR3. The chain carries TRBV5-5 and TRBJ2-5; possibly TRBD1 for D (5 bases). The ends were cut back, 0 bases at V and 2 bases at J, with 14 bases in the middle. The V gene's germline CDR1 is SGHKS and CDR2 YYEKEE (reference sequence). The CDR3 covers 16 residues. CDR3 DNA: TGTGCCAGCAGCTTGGCCCGTCAGGGCGGACAAGAGACCCAGTACTTC. Residues: CASSLARQGGQETQYF.

This clone came up once. The chain has TRBV7-9 and TRBJ2-3; 10 bases are a match to TRBD2. V shed 0 bases and J 1 base; nucleotides not matched to a gene: 1. Germline CDR1 reads SEHNR; CDR2 reads FQNEAQ (reference sequence). CDR3 length: 16 amino acids. CDR3 DNA sequence: TGTGCCAGCAGCTTAGCGCTAGCGGGGGGCACAGATACGCAGTATTTT. This encodes CASSLALAGGTDTQYF.

This sequence joins TRBV11-2 and TRBJ2-5, with 8 bases lining up with TRBD1. V lost 5 bases and J lost 3; bases outside the gene matches: 2. The CDR3 totals 13 residues. Germline lookup yields CDR1 SGHAT and CDR2 FQNNGV. Here the CDR3 DNA reads TGTGCCAGCAGCCTACAGGGGGAAGAGACCCAGTACTTC. Encoded protein: CASSLQGEETQYF.

The chain recombines TRBV4-1 with TRBJ2-1, with D unclear. The germline V gene encodes CDR1 MGHRA and CDR2 YSYEKL. The CDR3 has 13 residues. V lost 0 bases, J lost 9 bases, and 9 bases lay in between. The CDR3 protein is CASSQEEESEQFF. CDR3 coding DNA: TGCGCCAGCAGCCAAGAAGAGGAGAGTGAGCAGTTCTTC.

This clone was counted between two and nine times. This rearrangement joins TRBV4-3 to TRBJ1-2; D possibly corresponds to TRBD1 (6 bases). Germline lookup yields CDR1 LGHNA and CDR2 YSLEER. Trimming removed 4 bases from V and 0 bases from J, with 6 bases in between. This CDR3 has 13 amino acids. The DNA of the CDR3 is TGCGCCAGCAGCCGGGACACTAACTATGGCTACACCTTC. Encoded protein: CASSRDTNYGYTF.

The chain combines TRBV6-4 with TRBJ2-2, with 8 positions matching TRBD2. The CDR3 is 15 amino acids. V shed 3 bases and J 1 base; nucleotides not matched to a gene: 1. In germline, CDR1 is MRHNA, CDR2 SNTAGT. This CDR3 is CASSESGGNTGELFF. The CDR3 DNA reads TGTGCCAGCAGTGAGAGCGGGGGGAACACCGGGGAGCTGTTTTTT.

The chain combines TRBV6-1 with TRBJ2-4; D is uncertain. The CDR3 is 13 amino acids. Looked up from germline, CDR1 is MNHNS and CDR2 is SASEGT. Trimming shortened V by 5 bases and J by 0 bases, and 5 bases separated the two germline ends. CDR3 DNA: TGTGCCAGCAGTCTCGTAGCCAAAAACATTCAGTACTTC. Residues: CASSLVAKNIQYF.

The V and J genes are TRBV27 and TRBJ2-1; D is ambiguous. The CDR3 contains 11 residues. Per the germline V gene, CDR1 is MNHEY and CDR2 is SMNVEV (reference sequence). Trimming cost V 5 bases and J 8 bases, with 7 bases left between them. This CDR3 reads CASSRGHEQFF. The DNA of the CDR3 is TGTGCCAGCAGTCGTGGCCATGAGCAGTTCTTC.

The chain links TRBV7-9 to TRBJ2-1; 11 bases line up with TRBD2. V shed 10 bases, J shed 7 bases, and the junction held 6 bases outside the gene matches. This CDR3 comprises 13 residues. The germline V gene encodes CDR1 SEHNR and CDR2 FQNEAQ (reference sequence). The DNA for the CDR3 is TGTGCCATTAGCGGGGGGGCTTGGAATGAGCAGTTCTTC. This sequence encodes CAISGGAWNEQFF.

V and J are TRBV4-3 and TRBJ1-4; D uncertain. The ends were cut back, 3 bases at V and 2 bases at J, with 10 bases in the middle. This CDR3 is 15 amino acids long. Germline values: CDR1 LGHNA, CDR2 YSLEER. This CDR3 is CASSHPGYTNEKLFF. DNA of the CDR3: TGCGCCAGCAGCCATCCGGGGTATACTAATGAAAAACTGTTTTTT.

This sequence joins TRBV9 and TRBJ2-2, with 8 bases fitting TRBD2. CDR3 length equals 15 residues. Germline values: CDR1 SGDLS, CDR2 YYNGEE. V gave up 1 base and J gave up 5 bases; unmatched junction bases: 4. The CDR3, as DNA: TGTGCCAGCAGCGTAACGAGCGGGGGAACCGGGGAGCTGTTTTTT. As protein: CASSVTSGGTGELFF.

The CDR3 reads CASSAGTGPYYGYTF. CDR3 sequence (DNA): TGTGCCAGCAGCGCCGGGACAGGACCTTACTATGGCTACACCTTC. V gene TRBV7-2 combines with J gene TRBJ1-2, with TRBD1 matching over 8 bases. The germline CDR1 and CDR2 sequences are SGHTA and FQGNSA. V gave up 5 bases and J gave up 3 bases; unmatched junction bases: 8. This CDR3 region has 15 residues.